These T cell receptor beta chains were read from a single sample in a study of T cell responses to AZD1222 COVID-19 vaccine. The repertoire was sequenced with immunoSEQ multiplex PCR; TCRdb's copy has only in-frame clones and lacks some. The sample contains around 160,000 clones, 91% of which appear only once. This sample comprised peripheral blood, obtained on day 0 of AZD1222 vaccination. The receptors originated from an adult in good health. CDR3s include the opening cysteine and the closing phenylalanine or tryptophan. The order of the fields is clone size, J gene, D gene, V gene, CDR3 protein, CDR3 DNA. The D gene is left open where the match is weak. Clone size is shown for a subset of rows, as once, few, many or a class of expanded clone.

>.|TRBJ2-7|TRBD2|TRBV5-6
CASSLYGTSISYEQYF
TGTGCCAGCAGCTTGTATGGGACTAGTATATCCTACGAGCAGTACTTC
>.|TRBJ1-2|.|TRBV11-3
CASSLPTPRGPYGYTF
TGTGCCAGCAGCCTCCCGACCCCCCGGGGACCCTATGGCTACACCTTC
>once|TRBJ1-1|TRBD1|TRBV11-2
CASSLVGDRGYRTEAFF
TGTGCCAGCAGCTTAGTGGGTGACAGGGGTTATAGGACTGAAGCTTTCTTT
>once|TRBJ2-1|TRBD2|TRBV29-1
CSVLKREGPNEQFF
TGCAGCGTTCTTAAGCGGGAGGGCCCCAATGAGCAGTTCTTC
>.|TRBJ1-1|.|TRBV5-4
CASSLFSGYGNTEAFF
TGTGCCAGCAGCTTGTTTTCCGGGTACGGGAACACTGAAGCTTTCTTT
>.|TRBJ1-5|.|TRBV19
CASSIKRDQPQHF
TGTGCCAGTAGTATTAAAAGGGATCAGCCCCAGCATTTT
>.|TRBJ2-7|.|TRBV19
CASSMGVHYEQYF
TGTGCCAGTAGTATGGGCGTCCACTACGAGCAGTACTTC
>.|TRBJ1-1|.|TRBV29-1
CSVQNTEAFF
TGCAGCGTTCAGAACACTGAAGCTTTCTTT
>.|TRBJ1-2|.|TRBV3-1/TRBV3-2
CASPPCQGQTYGYTF
TGTGCCAGCCCTCCTTGCCAGGGGCAGACTTATGGCTACACCTTC
>few|TRBJ2-1|.|TRBV11-3
CASSTGAPQSNEQFF
TGTGCCAGCAGCACTGGTGCCCCCCAAAGCAATGAGCAGTTCTTC
>.|TRBJ1-1|.|TRBV7-8
CASSWGQGRKGTEAFF
TGTGCCAGCAGCTGGGGGCAGGGGCGCAAGGGAACTGAAGCTTTCTTT
>.|TRBJ1-5|.|TRBV7-2
CASSFYLNQPQHF
TGTGCCAGCAGCTTCTACCTCAATCAGCCCCAGCATTTT
>.|TRBJ1-4|TRBD1|TRBV4-2
CASSQLIGQDREKLFF
TGTGCCAGCAGTCAACTAATAGGACAGGACCGTGAAAAACTGTTTTTT
>.|TRBJ1-5|.|TRBV7-9
CASSVSGFQPQHF
TGTGCCAGCAGCGTATCCGGGTTTCAGCCCCAGCATTTT
>.|TRBJ1-1|.|TRBV7-7
CASSLREGTEAFF
TGTGCTAGCAGCTTACGGGAGGGCACTGAAGCTTTCTTT
>.|TRBJ1-6|TRBD1|TRBV5-4
CASSRTGNNSPLHF
TGTGCCAGCAGCCGGACAGGGAATAATTCACCCCTCCACTTT
>.|TRBJ2-1|.|TRBV9
CASSVADRPRLEGNEQFF
TGTGCCAGCAGCGTAGCTGACCGACCCCGCCTAGAAGGCAATGAGCAGTTCTTC
>.|TRBJ1-2|.|TRBV6-2/TRBV6-3
CASSYSPANYGYTF
TGTGCCAGCAGTTACTCGCCAGCTAACTATGGCTACACCTTC
>.|TRBJ1-1|.|TRBV4-3
CASSQDGGRGSEAFF
TGCGCCAGCAGCCAAGACGGCGGCAGGGGAAGTGAAGCTTTCTTT
>.|TRBJ1-1|TRBD1|TRBV6-1
CASSAGTGEAFF
TGTGCCAGCAGTGCCGGGACAGGGGAAGCTTTCTTT
>.|TRBJ1-1|TRBD1|TRBV7-2
CASSSGQGLNTEAFF
TGTGCCAGCAGCTCGGGACAGGGGTTGAACACTGAAGCTTTCTTT
>.|TRBJ1-5|.|TRBV6-5
CATQDFGAGRPQHF
TGTGCCACCCAGGATTTCGGCGCCGGTCGGCCCCAGCATTTT
>.|TRBJ1-5|.|TRBV3-1/TRBV3-2
CASSAQGRRGQPQHF
TGTGCCAGCAGCGCCCAGGGGCGGCGAGGGCAGCCCCAGCATTTT
>few|TRBJ1-2|TRBD1|TRBV29-1
CSVVRTGDGYTF
TGCAGCGTTGTGAGGACAGGGGATGGCTACACCTTC
>.|TRBJ2-3|.|TRBV9
CASSVGPGSVPDTQYF
TGTGCCAGCAGCGTAGGTCCAGGGTCGGTACCAGATACGCAGTATTTT
>.|TRBJ2-3|.|TRBV5-6
CASSWDPTDTQYF
TGTGCCAGCAGCTGGGACCCCACAGATACGCAGTATTTT
>few|TRBJ2-3|TRBD1|TRBV19
CASSSPGTGGRDTQYF
TGTGCCAGTAGTAGCCCCGGGACAGGGGGCCGAGATACGCAGTATTTT
>few|TRBJ2-7|TRBD1|TRBV19
CASSDDRGREQYF
TGTGCCAGTAGCGATGACAGGGGACGAGAGCAGTACTTC
>once|TRBJ2-1|TRBD2|TRBV3-1/TRBV3-2
CASSRGLAGRYEQFF
TGTGCCAGCAGCCGGGGACTAGCGGGGCGGTACGAGCAGTTCTTC
>.|TRBJ2-3|.|TRBV7-6
CASSFGPSGVENTQYF
TGTGCCAGCAGCTTTGGACCCTCCGGTGTAGAAAATACGCAGTATTTT
>.|TRBJ2-7|.|TRBV2
CASQTADSWEQYF
TGTGCCAGCCAGACAGCCGACTCATGGGAGCAGTACTTC
>once|TRBJ1-1|.|TRBV6-4
CASSEGRNTEAFF
TGTGCCAGCAGTGAGGGGCGGAACACTGAAGCTTTCTTT
>.|TRBJ2-1|TRBD2|TRBV5-1
CASSGRGLVGGNEQFF
TGCGCCAGCAGCGGGAGAGGACTAGTCGGGGGCAATGAGCAGTTCTTC
>.|TRBJ2-2|TRBD1|TRBV9
CASSGDREVTGELFF
TGTGCCAGCAGCGGGGACAGGGAAGTCACCGGGGAGCTGTTTTTT
>.|TRBJ2-1|.|TRBV5-8
CASSFPGSYNEQFF
TGTGCCAGCAGCTTTCCCGGTTCCTACAATGAGCAGTTCTTC
>once|TRBJ2-1|.|TRBV10-2
CASREVSYNEQFF
TGCGCCAGCCGCGAGGTGTCCTACAATGAGCAGTTCTTC
>.|TRBJ1-6|.|TRBV19
CASSIDPSDSPLHF
TGTGCCAGTAGTATAGATCCAAGTGACTCACCCCTCCACTTT
>.|TRBJ2-3|TRBD2|TRBV6-2/TRBV6-3
CASTPGGTSFFVADTQYF
TGTGCCAGCACCCCTGGGGGGACTAGCTTTTTTGTCGCAGATACGCAGTATTTT
>once|TRBJ1-5|TRBD1|TRBV6-5
CASSYSQGNQPQHF
TGTGCCAGCAGTTACTCACAGGGGAATCAGCCCCAGCATTTT
>.|TRBJ1-5|.|TRBV12-5
CASGLTRGEGRRVAQHF
TGTGCTAGTGGTTTGACTAGGGGGGAGGGCAGACGGGTGGCCCAGCATTTT
>.|TRBJ1-1|.|TRBV7-3
CASSLNARATEAFF
TGTGCCAGCAGCTTAAACGCCAGGGCCACTGAAGCTTTCTTT